This T cell receptor beta chain was profiled in a study of T cell clonality in common variable immunodeficiency. Whole-study results and caveats: Fewer TCRbeta clones were shared among CVID subjects than controls.

This CDR3 region has 14 residues. V gave up 2 bases and J gave up 5 bases, with 12 bases separating them. Per the germline V gene, CDR1 is SNHLY and CDR2 is FYNNEI. Assay used: immunoSEQ multiplex PCR; TCRdb lists only in-frame clones, some missing. Found here are tens of thousands of clones, no singletons; the ten largest cover roughly 1.9%. Ten or more counts support this clone. As yet, its antigen is unknown. The missing CDR3 end, 3 residues past where the read stops, is filled in from the germline J gene. The sample was peripheral blood mononuclear cells. The sequence was obtained from a person aged 18 to 69 in good health. This chain links TRBV2 with TRBJ1-1, with D perhaps TRBD1 (5 bases). The CDR3 bases that were read are TGTGCCAGCAGTGAACTGGCAGGGAGAACTGAA. Its protein product is CASSELAGRTE. The whole CDR3 reads CASSELAGRTEAFF.